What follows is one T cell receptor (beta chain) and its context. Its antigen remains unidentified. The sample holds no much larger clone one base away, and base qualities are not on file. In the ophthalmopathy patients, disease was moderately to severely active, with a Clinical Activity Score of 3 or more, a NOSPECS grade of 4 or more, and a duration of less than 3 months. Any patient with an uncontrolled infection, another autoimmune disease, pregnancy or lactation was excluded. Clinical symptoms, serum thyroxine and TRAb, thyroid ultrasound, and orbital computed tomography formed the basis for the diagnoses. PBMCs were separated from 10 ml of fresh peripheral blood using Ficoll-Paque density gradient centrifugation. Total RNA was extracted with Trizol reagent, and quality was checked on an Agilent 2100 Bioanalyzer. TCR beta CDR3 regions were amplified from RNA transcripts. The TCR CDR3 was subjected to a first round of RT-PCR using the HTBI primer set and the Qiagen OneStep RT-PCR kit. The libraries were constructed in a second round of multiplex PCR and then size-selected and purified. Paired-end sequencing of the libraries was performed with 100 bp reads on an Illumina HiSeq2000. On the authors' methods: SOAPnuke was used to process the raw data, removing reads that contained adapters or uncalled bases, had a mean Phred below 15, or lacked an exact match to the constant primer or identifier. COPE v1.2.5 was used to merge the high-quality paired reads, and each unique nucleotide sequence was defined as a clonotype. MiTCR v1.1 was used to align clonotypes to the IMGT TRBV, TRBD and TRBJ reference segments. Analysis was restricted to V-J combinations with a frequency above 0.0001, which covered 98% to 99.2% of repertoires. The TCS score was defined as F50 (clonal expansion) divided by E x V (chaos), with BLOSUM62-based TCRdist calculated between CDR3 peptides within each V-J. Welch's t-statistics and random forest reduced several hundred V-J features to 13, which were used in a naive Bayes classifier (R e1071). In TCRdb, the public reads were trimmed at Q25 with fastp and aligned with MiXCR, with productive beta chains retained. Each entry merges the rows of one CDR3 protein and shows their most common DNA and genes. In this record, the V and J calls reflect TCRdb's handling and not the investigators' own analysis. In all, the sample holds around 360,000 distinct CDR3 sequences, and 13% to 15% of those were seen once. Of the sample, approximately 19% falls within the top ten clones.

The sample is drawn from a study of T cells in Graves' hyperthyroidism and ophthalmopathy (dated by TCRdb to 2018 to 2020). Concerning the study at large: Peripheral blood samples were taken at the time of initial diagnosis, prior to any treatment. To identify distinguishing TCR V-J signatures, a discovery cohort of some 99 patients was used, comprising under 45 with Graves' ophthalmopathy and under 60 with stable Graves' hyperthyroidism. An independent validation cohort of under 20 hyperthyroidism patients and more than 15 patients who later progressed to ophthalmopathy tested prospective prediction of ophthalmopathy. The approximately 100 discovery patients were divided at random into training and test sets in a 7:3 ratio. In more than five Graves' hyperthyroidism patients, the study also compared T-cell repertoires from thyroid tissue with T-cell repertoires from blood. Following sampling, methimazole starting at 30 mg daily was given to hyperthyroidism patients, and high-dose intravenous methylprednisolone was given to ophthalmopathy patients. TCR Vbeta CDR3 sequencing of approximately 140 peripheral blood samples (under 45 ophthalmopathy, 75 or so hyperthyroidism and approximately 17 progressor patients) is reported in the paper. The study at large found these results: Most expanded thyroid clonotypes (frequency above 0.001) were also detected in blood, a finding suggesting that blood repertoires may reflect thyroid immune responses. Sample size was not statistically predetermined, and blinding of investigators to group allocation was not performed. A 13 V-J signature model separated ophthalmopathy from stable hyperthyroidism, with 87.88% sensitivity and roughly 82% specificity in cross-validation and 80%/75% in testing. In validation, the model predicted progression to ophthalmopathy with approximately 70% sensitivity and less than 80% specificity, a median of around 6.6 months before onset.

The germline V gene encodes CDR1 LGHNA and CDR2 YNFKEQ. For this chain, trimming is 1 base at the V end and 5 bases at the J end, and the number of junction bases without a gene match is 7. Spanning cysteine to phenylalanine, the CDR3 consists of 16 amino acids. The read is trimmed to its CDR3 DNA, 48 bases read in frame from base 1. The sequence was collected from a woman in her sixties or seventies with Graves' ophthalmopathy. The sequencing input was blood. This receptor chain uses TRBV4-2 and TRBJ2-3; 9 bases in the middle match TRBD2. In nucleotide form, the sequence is TGTGCCAGCAGCCAAGGGGGTAGCGGGGGAGGAGATACGCAGTATTTT. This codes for CASSQGGSGGGDTQYF.